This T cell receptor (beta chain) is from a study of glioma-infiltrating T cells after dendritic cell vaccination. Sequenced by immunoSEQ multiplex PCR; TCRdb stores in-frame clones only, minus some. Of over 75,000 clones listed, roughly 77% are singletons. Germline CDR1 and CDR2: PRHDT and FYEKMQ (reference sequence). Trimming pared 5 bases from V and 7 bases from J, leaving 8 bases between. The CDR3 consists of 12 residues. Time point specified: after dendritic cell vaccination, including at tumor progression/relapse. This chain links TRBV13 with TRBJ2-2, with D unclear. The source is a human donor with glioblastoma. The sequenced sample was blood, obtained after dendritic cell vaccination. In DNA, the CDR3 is TGTGCCAGCAGCCCAAACGGCGGGGAGCTGTTTTTT. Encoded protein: CASSPNGGELFF.